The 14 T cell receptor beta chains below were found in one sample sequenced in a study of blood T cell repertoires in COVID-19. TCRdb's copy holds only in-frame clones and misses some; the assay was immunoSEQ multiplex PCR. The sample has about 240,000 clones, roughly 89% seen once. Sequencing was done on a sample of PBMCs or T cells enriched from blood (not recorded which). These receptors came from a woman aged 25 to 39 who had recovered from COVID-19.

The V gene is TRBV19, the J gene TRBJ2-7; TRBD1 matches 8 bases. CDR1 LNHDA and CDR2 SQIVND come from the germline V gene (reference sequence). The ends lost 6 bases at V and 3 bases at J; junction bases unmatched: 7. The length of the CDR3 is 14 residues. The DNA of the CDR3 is TGTGCCAGTAGCCCCGGACAGGGTTTCTACGAGCAGTACTTC. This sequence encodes CASSPGQGFYEQYF.

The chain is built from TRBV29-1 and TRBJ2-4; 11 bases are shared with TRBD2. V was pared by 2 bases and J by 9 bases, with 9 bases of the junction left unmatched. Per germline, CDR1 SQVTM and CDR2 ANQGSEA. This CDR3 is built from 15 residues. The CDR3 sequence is CSVELAGGLRSIQYF. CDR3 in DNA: TGCAGCGTTGAATTAGCGGGAGGGTTGAGAAGCATTCAGTACTTC.

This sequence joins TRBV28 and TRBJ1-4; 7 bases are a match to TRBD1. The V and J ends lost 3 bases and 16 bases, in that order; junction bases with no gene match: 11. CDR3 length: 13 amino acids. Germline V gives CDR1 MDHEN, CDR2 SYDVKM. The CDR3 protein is CASSFEGAPVQFF. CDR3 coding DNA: TGTGCCAGCAGTTTCGAGGGGGCGCCGGTTCAGTTTTTT.

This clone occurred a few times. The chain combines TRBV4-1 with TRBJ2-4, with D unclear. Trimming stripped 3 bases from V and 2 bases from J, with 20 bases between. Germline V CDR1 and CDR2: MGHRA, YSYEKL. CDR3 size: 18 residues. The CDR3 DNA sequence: TGCGCCAGCAGCCATTCACCCCTGAGAAGTGCGACCAAAAACATTCAGTACTTC. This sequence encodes CASSHSPLRSATKNIQYF.

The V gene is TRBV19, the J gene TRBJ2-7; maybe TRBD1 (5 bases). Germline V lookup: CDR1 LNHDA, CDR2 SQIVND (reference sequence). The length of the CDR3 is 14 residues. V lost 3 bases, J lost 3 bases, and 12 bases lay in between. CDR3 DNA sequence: TGTGCCAGTAGTATTCCCGACAGAAACTACGAGCAGTACTTC. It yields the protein CASSIPDRNYEQYF.

The CDR3 loop is CASSTPGIGGGSYTF. DNA of the CDR3: TGTGCCAGTAGTACCCCCGGAATAGGGGGTGGGAGCTACACCTTC. This chain links TRBV19 with TRBJ1-2; possibly TRBD1 for D (6 bases). Germline values: CDR1 LNHDA, CDR2 SQIVND (reference sequence). This CDR3 has 15 residues. Trimming left V 4 bases short and J 9 bases short, with 21 bases between.

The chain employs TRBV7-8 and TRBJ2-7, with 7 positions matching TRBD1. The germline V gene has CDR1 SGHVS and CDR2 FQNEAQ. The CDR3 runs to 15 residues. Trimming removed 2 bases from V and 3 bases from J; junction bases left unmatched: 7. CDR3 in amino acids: CASSLTTGVDYEQYF. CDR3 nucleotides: TGTGCCAGCAGCTTAACCACAGGGGTCGACTACGAGCAGTACTTC.

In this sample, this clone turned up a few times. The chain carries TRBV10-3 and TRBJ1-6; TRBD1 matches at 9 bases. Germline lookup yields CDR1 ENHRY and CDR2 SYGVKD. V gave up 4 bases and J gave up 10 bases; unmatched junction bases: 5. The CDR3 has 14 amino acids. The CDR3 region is CAISGDREESPLHF. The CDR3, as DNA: TGTGCCATCAGTGGGGACAGGGAAGAATCACCCCTCCACTTT.

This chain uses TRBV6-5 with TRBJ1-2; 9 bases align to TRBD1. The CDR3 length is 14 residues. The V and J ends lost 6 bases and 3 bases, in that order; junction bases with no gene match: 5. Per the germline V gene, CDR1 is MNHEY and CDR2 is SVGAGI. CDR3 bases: TGTGCCAGCAGATCCGACAGGGGGTACTATGGCTACACCTTC. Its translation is CASRSDRGYYGYTF.

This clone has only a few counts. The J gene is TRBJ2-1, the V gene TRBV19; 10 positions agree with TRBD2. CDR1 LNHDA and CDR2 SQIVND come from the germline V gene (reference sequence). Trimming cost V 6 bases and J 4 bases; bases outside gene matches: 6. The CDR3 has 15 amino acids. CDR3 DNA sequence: TGTGCCAGTAGCAAACTAGCGGGGACTTACAATGAGCAGTTCTTC. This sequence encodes CASSKLAGTYNEQFF.

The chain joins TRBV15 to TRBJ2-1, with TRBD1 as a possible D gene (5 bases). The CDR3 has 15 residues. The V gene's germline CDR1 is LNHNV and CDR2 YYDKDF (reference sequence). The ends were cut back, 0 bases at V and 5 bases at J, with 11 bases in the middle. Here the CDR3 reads CATSRDLNRNNEQFF. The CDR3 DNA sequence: TGTGCCACCAGCAGAGATCTGAACAGGAACAATGAGCAGTTCTTC. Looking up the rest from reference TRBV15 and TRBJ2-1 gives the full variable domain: DAMVIQNPRYQVTQFGKPVTLSCSQTLNHNVMYWYQQKSSQAPKLLFHYYDKDFNNEADTPDNFQSRRPNTSFCFLDIRSPGLGDTAMYLCATSRDLNRNNEQFFGPGTRLTVL.

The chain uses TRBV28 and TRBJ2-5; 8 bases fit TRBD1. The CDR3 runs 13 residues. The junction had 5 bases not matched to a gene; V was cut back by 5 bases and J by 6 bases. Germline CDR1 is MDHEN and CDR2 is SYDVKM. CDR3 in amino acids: CASSPQGAKTQYF. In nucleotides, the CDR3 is TGTGCCAGCAGTCCGCAGGGGGCGAAGACCCAGTACTTC.

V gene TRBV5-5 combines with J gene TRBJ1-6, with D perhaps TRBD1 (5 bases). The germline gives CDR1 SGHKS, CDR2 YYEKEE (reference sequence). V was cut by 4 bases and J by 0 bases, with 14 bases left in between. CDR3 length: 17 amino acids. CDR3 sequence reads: CASSRTLGGSYNSPLHF. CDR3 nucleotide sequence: TGTGCCAGCAGCCGTACCCTGGGGGGCTCCTATAATTCACCCCTCCACTTT.

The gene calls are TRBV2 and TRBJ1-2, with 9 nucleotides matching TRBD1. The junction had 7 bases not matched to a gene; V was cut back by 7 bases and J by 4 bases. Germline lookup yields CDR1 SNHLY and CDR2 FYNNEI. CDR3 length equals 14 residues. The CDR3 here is CASKKGQGLYGYTF. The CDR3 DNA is TGTGCCAGCAAGAAGGGACAGGGCCTCTATGGCTACACCTTC.